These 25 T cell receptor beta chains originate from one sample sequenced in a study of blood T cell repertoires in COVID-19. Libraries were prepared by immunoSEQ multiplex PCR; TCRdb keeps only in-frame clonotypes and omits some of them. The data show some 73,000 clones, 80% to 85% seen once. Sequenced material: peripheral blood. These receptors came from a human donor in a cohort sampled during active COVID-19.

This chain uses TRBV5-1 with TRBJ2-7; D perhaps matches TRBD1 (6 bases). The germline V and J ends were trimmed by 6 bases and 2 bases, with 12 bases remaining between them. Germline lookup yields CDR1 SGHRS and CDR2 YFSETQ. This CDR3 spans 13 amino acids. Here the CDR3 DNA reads TGCGCCAGCACACGGGACACGCCCTACGAGCAGTACTTC. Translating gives CASTRDTPYEQYF.

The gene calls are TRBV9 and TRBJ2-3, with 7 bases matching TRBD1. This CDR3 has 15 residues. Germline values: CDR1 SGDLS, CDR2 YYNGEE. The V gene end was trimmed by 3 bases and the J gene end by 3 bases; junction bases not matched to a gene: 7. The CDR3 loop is CASSAGTAITDTQYF. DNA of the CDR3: TGTGCCAGCAGCGCCGGGACAGCAATTACAGATACGCAGTATTTT.

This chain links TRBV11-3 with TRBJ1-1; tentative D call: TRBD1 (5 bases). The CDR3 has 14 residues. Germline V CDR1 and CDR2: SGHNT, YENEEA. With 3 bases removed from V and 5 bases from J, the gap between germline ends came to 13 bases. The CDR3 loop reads CASSFPGRGTEAFF. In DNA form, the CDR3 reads TGTGCCAGCAGCTTTCCAGGGAGGGGAACTGAAGCTTTCTTT.

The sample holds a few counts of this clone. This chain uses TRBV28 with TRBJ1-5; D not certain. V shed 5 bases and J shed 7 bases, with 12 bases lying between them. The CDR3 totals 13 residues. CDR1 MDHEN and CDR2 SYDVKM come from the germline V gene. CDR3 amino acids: CASSPVAGQPQHF. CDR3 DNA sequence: TGTGCCAGCAGTCCCGTCGCGGGGCAGCCCCAGCATTTT.

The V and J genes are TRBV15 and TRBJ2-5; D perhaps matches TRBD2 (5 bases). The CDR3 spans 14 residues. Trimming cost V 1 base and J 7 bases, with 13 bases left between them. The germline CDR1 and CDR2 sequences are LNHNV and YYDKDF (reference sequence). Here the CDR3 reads CATSRVRVEGTQYF. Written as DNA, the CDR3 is TGTGCCACCAGCAGAGTTAGAGTCGAGGGGACCCAGTACTTC.

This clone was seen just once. CDR3 sequence (DNA): TGTGCCAGCAGCCAAGATCGGAGCGGGGGGGCGTCCTACGAGCAGTACTTC. It specifies CASSQDRSGGASYEQYF. The chain is built from TRBV4-2 and TRBJ2-7; TRBD2 matches 10 bases. Losses at the gene ends were 0 bases for V and 1 base for J; bases not matched to a gene: 6. The CDR3 is 17 amino acids. Germline CDR1 and CDR2: LGHNA and YNFKEQ.

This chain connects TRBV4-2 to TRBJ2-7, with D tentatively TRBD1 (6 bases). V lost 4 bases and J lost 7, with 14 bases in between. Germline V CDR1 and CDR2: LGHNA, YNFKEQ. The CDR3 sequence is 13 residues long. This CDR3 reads CASSPMIQGEQYF. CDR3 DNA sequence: TGTGCCAGCAGCCCCATGATTCAGGGGGAGCAGTACTTC.

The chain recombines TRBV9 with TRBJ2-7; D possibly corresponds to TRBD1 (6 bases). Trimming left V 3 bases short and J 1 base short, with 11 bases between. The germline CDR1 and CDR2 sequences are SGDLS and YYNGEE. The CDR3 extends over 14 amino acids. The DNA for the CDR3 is TGTGCCAGCAGCGCGACAGGTACTTCCTACGAGCAGTACTTC. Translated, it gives CASSATGTSYEQYF.

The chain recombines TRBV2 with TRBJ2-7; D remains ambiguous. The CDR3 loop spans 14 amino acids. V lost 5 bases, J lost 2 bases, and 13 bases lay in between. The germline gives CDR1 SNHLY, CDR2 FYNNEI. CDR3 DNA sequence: TGTGCCAGCAGTCATCCCGTGAGTCCCTACGAGCAGTACTTC. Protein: CASSHPVSPYEQYF. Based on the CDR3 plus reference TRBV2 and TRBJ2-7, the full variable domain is EPEVTQTPSHQVTQMGQEVILRCVPISNHLYFYWYRQILGQKVEFLVSFYNNEISEKSEIFDDQFSVERPDGSNFTLKIRSTKLEDSAMYFCASSHPVSPYEQYFGPGTRLTVT.

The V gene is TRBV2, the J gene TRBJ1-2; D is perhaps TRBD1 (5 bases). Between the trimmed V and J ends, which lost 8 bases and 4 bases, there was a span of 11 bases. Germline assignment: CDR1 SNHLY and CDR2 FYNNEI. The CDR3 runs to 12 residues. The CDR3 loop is CASRGTLYGYTF. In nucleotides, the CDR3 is TGTGCCAGCCGAGGGACTCTCTATGGCTACACCTTC.

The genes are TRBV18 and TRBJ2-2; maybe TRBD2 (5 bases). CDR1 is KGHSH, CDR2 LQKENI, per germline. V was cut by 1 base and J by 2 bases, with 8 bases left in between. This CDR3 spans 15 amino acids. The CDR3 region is CASSPRRTNTGELFF. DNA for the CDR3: TGTGCCAGCTCACCACGGAGGACTAACACCGGGGAGCTGTTTTTT.

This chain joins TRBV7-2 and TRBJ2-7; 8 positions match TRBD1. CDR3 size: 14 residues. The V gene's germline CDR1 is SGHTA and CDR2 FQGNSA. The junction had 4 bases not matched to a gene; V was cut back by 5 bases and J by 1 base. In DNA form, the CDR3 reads TGTGCCAGCAGCAAGAGGGACAGGTCCTACGAGCAGTACTTC. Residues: CASSKRDRSYEQYF.

The CDR3 DNA reads as TGTGCCAGCAGCCCCCGGACAGGGGTGTACGAGCAGTACTTC. Encoded protein: CASSPRTGVYEQYF. The chain couples TRBV7-9 to TRBJ2-7, with 9 nucleotides matching TRBD1. Germline V lookup: CDR1 SEHNR, CDR2 FQNEAQ (reference sequence). Trimming at V came to 5 bases and at J to 4 bases, leaving 6 bases not matched to a gene. CDR3 length equals 14 residues.

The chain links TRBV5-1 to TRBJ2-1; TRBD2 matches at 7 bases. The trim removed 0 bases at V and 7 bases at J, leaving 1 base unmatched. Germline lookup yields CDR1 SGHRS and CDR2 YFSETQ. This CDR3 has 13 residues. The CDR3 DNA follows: TGCGCCAGCAGCTTGGGACTAGCAAATGAGCAGTTCTTC. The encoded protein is CASSLGLANEQFF.

This CDR3 is CATSDLEGGRFRSNYGYTF. As DNA, the CDR3 is TGTGCCACCAGTGATTTGGAGGGAGGGCGGTTTCGGTCTAACTATGGCTACACCTTC. The rearrangement links TRBV24-1 to TRBJ1-2, with no clear D. Looked up from germline, CDR1 is KGHDR and CDR2 is SFDVKD. The CDR3 runs 19 residues. V lost 0 bases and J lost 0, with 19 bases in between.

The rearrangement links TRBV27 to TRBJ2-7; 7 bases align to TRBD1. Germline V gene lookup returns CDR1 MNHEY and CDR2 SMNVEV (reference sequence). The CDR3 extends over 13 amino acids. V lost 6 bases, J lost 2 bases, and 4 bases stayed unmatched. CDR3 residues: CASSRGQAYEQYF. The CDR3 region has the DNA TGTGCCAGCAGCCGAGGACAGGCCTACGAGCAGTACTTC.

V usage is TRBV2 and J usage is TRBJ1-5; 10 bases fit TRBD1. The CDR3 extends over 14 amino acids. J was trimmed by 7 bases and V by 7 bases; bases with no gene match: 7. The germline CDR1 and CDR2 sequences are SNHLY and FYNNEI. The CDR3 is CASKAGQGGQPQHF. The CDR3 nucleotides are TGTGCCAGCAAGGCCGGACAGGGGGGCCAGCCCCAGCATTTT.

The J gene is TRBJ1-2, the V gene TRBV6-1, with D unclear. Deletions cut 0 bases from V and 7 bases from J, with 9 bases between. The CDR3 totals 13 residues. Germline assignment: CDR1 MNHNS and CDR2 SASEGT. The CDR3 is CASSEARGFGYTF. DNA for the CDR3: TGTGCCAGCAGTGAAGCCCGCGGTTTTGGCTACACCTTC.

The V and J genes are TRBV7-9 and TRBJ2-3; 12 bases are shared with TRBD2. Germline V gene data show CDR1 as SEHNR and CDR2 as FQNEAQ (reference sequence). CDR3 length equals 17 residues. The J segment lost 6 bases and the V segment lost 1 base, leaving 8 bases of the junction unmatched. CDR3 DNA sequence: TGTGCCAGCAGCTTAGAGGTTCTAGCGGGGGGGCTCGATACGCAGTATTTT. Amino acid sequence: CASSLEVLAGGLDTQYF.

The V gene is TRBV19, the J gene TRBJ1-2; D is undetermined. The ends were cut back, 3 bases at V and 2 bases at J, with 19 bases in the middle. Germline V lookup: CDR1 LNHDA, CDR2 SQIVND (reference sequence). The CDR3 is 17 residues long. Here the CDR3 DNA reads TGTGCCAGTAGTATGCCGCGGGGATGGACCGTGAACTATGGCTACACCTTC. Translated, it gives CASSMPRGWTVNYGYTF.

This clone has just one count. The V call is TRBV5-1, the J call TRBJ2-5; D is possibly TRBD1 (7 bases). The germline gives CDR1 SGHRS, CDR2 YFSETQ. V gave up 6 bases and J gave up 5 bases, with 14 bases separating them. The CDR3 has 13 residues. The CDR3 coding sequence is TGCGCCAGCACGGAGGGGGCGCGGGAGACCCAGTACTTC. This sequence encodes CASTEGARETQYF.

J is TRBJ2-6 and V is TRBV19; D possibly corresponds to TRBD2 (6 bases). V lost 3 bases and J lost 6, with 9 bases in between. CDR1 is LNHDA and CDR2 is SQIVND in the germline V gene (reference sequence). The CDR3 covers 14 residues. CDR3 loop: CASSIGGTANVLTF. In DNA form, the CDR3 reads TGTGCCAGTAGTATTGGGGGGACGGCCAACGTCCTGACTTTC.

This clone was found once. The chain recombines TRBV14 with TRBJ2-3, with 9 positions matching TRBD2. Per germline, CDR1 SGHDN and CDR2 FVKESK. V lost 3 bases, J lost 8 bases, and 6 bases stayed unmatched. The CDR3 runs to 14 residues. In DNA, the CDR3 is TGTGCCAGCAGCCAGAGCGGGGGGCGGGGTACGCAGTATTTT. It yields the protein CASSQSGGRGTQYF.

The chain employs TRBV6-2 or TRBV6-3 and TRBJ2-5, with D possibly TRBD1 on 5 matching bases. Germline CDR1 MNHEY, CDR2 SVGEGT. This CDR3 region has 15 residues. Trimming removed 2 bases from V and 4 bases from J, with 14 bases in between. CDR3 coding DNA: TGTGCCAGCAGTTACGTTCAGGGCGTGGCAGAGACCCAGTACTTC. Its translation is CASSYVQGVAETQYF.

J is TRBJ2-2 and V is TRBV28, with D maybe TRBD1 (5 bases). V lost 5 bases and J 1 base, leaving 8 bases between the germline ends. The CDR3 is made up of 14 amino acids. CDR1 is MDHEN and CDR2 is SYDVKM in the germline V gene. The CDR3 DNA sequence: TGTGCCAGCAGTAGGACACGGAACACCGGGGAGCTGTTTTTT. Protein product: CASSRTRNTGELFF.